These 25 T cell receptor beta chains originate from one sample sequenced in a study of blood T cell repertoires in COVID-19 (dated by TCRdb to the early 2020s). The library was obtained by the immunoSEQ multiplex PCR assay. In its TCRdb copy, this immuneACCESS table keeps in-frame sequences only and misses some clones. Where compared with another copy, unresolved V genes explain less than half of these, and the others have no known cause. The sample table shows 200,000 to 250,000 clones, and 84% are seen once. The top ten clones comprise about 8% of the sample. Sequencing was done on a sample of peripheral blood. These receptors were obtained from a woman aged 45-59 years with active or convalescent COVID-19.

The V call is TRBV11-2, the J call TRBJ1-2; 9 bases line up with TRBD1. Germline V CDR1 and CDR2: SGHAT, FQNNGV. The CDR3 is made up of 15 amino acids. With 4 bases clipped from V and 7 bases from J, the junction kept 10 bases outside the gene matches. Written as DNA, the CDR3 is TGTGCCAGCAGCTGGGGGGGACAGGGCCCAGGTGGCTACACCTTC. This translates into CASSWGGQGPGGYTF.

The chain employs TRBV5-4 and TRBJ1-4; D is uncertain. V shed 0 bases and J shed 0 bases, with 9 bases lying between them. From germline, CDR1 is SGHNT and CDR2 YYREEE (reference sequence). The CDR3 consists of 16 residues. Here the CDR3 DNA reads TGTGCCAGCAGCTTGGCCGGAGGGACAACTAATGAAAAACTGTTTTTT. Translating it yields CASSLAGGTTNEKLFF.

On this clone: One end of the junction varies from germline; a read error may be responsible. The V call is TRBV6-8, the J call TRBJ1-6, with D unclear. This CDR3 has 14 residues. Germline V gene data show CDR1 as MNHGY and CDR2 as SAAAGT. CDR3 residues: CASSYSPYDSPLHF. The DNA for the CDR3 is TGTGCCAGCAGTTACTCTCCCTATGATTCACCCCTCCACTTT.

This clone was seen once. The chain employs TRBV5-4 and TRBJ1-2, with TRBD1 matching over 7 bases. The V and J ends lost 5 bases and 9 bases, in that order; junction bases with no gene match: 7. The germline gives CDR1 SGHNT, CDR2 YYREEE (reference sequence). The length of the CDR3 is 12 residues. The CDR3 DNA follows: TGTGCCAGCAGGTCCGGGACAGATAGCTACACCTTC. Encoded protein: CASRSGTDSYTF.

The V call is TRBV10-2, the J call TRBJ2-6; TRBD1 agrees at 8 bases. J gave up 0 bases and V 8 bases, and 9 bases lay outside the gene matches. Looked up from germline, CDR1 is WSHSY and CDR2 is SAAADI. There are 17 residues in the CDR3. The DNA for the CDR3 is TGCGCCAGCCGAAAGGGACAGGCTATCTCTGGGGCCAACGTCCTGACTTTC. Translated: CASRKGQAISGANVLTF.

V and J are TRBV2 and TRBJ2-7, with TRBD1 identical over 8 bases. This CDR3 contains 15 residues. J was trimmed by 4 bases and V by 5 bases; bases with no gene match: 10. Per germline, CDR1 SNHLY and CDR2 FYNNEI. The CDR3 protein is CASSHGAGGSYEQYV. CDR3 DNA: TGTGCCAGCAGTCACGGGGCAGGGGGCTCTTACGAGCAGTACGTC.

This chain uses TRBV3-1 (or the pseudogene TRBV3-2) with TRBJ1-1; D not resolved. The V gene's germline CDR1 is LGHDT and CDR2 YNNKEL (reference sequence). The CDR3 is 13 amino acids. V was trimmed by 4 bases and J by 4 bases, leaving 10 bases between them. CDR3 DNA: TGTGCCAGCAGCCTGAGGGCGGCCACTGAAGCTTTCTTT. The encoded protein is CASSLRAATEAFF.

The chain uses TRBV6-5 and TRBJ1-2; D possibly corresponds to TRBD1 (5 bases). Trimming removed 7 bases from V and 2 bases from J, with 14 bases in between. The CDR3 extends over 14 amino acids. CDR1 is MNHEY, CDR2 SVGAGI, per germline. CDR3 bases: TGTGCCAGCACCTCGCTAAGGGGAAACTATGGCTACACCTTC. Translated: CASTSLRGNYGYTF.

The V and J genes are TRBV9 and TRBJ2-1, with D possibly TRBD2 on 5 matching bases. There are 14 residues in the CDR3. The ends were cut back, 3 bases at V and 4 bases at J, with 11 bases in the middle. Germline CDR1 SGDLS, CDR2 YYNGEE. CDR3: CASSALGEYNEQFF. The CDR3 DNA follows: TGTGCCAGCAGCGCTCTTGGGGAGTACAATGAGCAGTTCTTC. Variable domain in full (rest from reference TRBV9 and TRBJ2-1): DSGVTQTPKHLITATGQRVTLRCSPRSGDLSVYWYQQSLDQGLQFLIQYYNGEERAKGNILERFSAQQFPDLHSELNLSSLELGDSALYFCASSALGEYNEQFFGPGTRLTVL.

The CDR3 loop reads CASSTSGLGNTIYF. In DNA, the CDR3 is TGTGCCAGTAGTACTTCTGGGCTTGGAAACACCATATATTTT. The J gene is TRBJ1-3, the V gene TRBV19; D unclear. Germline assignment: CDR1 LNHDA and CDR2 SQIVND (reference sequence). V was shortened by 4 bases and J by 3 bases, with 10 bases between the two germline ends. CDR3 length equals 14 residues.

V usage is TRBV7-9 and J usage is TRBJ2-7; D might be TRBD2 (5 bases). The germline V gene encodes CDR1 SEHNR and CDR2 FQNEAQ (reference sequence). Trimming cost V 5 bases and J 6 bases, with 11 bases left between them. The length of the CDR3 is 12 residues. The chain's CDR3 is CASSPLAGEQYV. The CDR3 coding sequence is TGTGCCAGCAGCCCACTGGCGGGCGAGCAGTACGTC.

The rearrangement uses TRBV3-1 (or the pseudogene TRBV3-2) and TRBJ2-5, with TRBD2 matching over 7 bases. Trimming removed 2 bases from V and 4 bases from J; junction bases left unmatched: 10. Looked up from germline, CDR1 is LGHDT and CDR2 is YNNKEL (reference sequence). The CDR3 length is 16 residues. As DNA, the CDR3 is TGTGCCAGCAGCCAAAGGGAAAGCGGGGAAGGAGAGACCCAGTACTTC. This translates into CASSQRESGEGETQYF.

The V and J genes are TRBV12-3 or TRBV12-4 and TRBJ1-2; D gene unclear. Trimming took 3 bases from V and 4 from J, leaving 6 bases between them. This CDR3 comprises 12 residues. The CDR3, as DNA: TGTGCCAGCAGTTTTGACTTCTATGGCTACACCTTC. This translates into CASSFDFYGYTF.

CDR3 protein: CASSLGLVGAPLHF. The CDR3 coding sequence is TGCGCCAGCAGCTTGGGGTTGGTCGGGGCACCCCTCCACTTT. V gene TRBV5-1 combines with J gene TRBJ1-6; D remains unclear. CDR3 size: 14 residues. V lost 0 bases to trimming and J lost 11 bases, with 12 bases between them. Per germline, CDR1 SGHRS and CDR2 YFSETQ. Full variable domain (remainder filled in from reference TRBV5-1 and TRBJ1-6): KAGVTQTPRYLIKTRGQQVTLSCSPISGHRSVSWYQQTPGQGLQFLFEYFSETQRNKGNFPGRFSGRQFSNSRSEMNVSTLELGDSALYLCASSLGLVGAPLHFGNGTRLTVT.

J is TRBJ2-7 and V is TRBV27; 7 bases fit TRBD2. J was trimmed by 8 bases and V by 8 bases; bases with no gene match: 12. The V gene's germline CDR1 is MNHEY and CDR2 SMNVEV (reference sequence). CDR3 size: 13 residues. CDR3 sequence reads: CASGSGGRTKQYF. The CDR3 coding sequence is TGTGCCAGCGGTTCCGGCGGGAGAACCAAGCAGTACTTC.

Note on this clone: Other DNA sequences of this sample code for an identical CDR3. This rearrangement joins TRBV7-7 to TRBJ2-5; D remains ambiguous. The V gene's germline CDR1 is SSHAT and CDR2 FNYEAQ (reference sequence). Trimming shortened V by 4 bases and J by 5 bases, and 5 bases separated the two germline ends. The CDR3 is made up of 11 amino acids. In DNA form, the CDR3 reads TGTGCCAGCAGCTCCGGGGAGACCCAGTACTTC. This encodes CASSSGETQYF.

This clone was counted a single time. The J gene is TRBJ1-5, the V gene TRBV28; D is unresolved. Trimming took 8 bases from V and 7 from J, leaving 12 bases between them. The germline V gene encodes CDR1 MDHEN and CDR2 SYDVKM. This CDR3 region has 12 residues. The CDR3 reads CASFSPVQPQHF. The CDR3, as DNA: TGTGCCAGCTTTTCCCCCGTGCAGCCCCAGCATTTT.

The chain is built from TRBV2 and TRBJ1-2; D gene unclear. The germline CDR1 and CDR2 sequences are SNHLY and FYNNEI. The CDR3 sequence is 13 residues long. The V end was cut by 6 bases, the J end by 3 bases, with 11 bases between. CDR3 nucleotides: TGTGCCAGCAGCCCTGAGGTGGACTATGGCTACACCTTC. Amino acids: CASSPEVDYGYTF.

The rearrangement uses TRBV14 and TRBJ2-1; 9 bases line up with TRBD2. CDR1 is SGHDN, CDR2 FVKESK, per germline. This CDR3 comprises 16 residues. Germline trimming cut 4 bases from V and 5 bases from J; bases unmatched to any gene: 9. The CDR3 protein is CASSRSGSGRNNEQFF. The CDR3 DNA reads TGTGCCAGCAGCCGCAGCGGGAGCGGGAGGAACAATGAGCAGTTCTTC.

The rearrangement joins TRBV7-3 to TRBJ2-1; TRBD2 agrees at 11 bases. This CDR3 has 16 residues. Germline CDR1 and CDR2: SGHTA and FQGTGA. Trimming cost V 2 bases and J 5 bases; bases outside gene matches: 5. The CDR3 loop is CASSLVGTSGNNEQFF. CDR3 coding DNA: TGTGCCAGCAGCTTAGTTGGGACTAGCGGTAACAATGAGCAGTTCTTC.

The V and J genes are TRBV5-4 and TRBJ2-3, with TRBD2 identical over 11 bases. The CDR3 consists of 13 residues. Looked up from germline, CDR1 is SGHNT and CDR2 is YYREEE (reference sequence). Germline trimming cut 3 bases from V and 8 bases from J; bases unmatched to any gene: 2. CDR3 DNA: TGTGCCAGCAGCTCGACTAGCGGGGTTACGCAGTATTTT. Translated: CASSSTSGVTQYF. The full variable domain, with the rest looked up from reference TRBV5-4 and TRBJ2-3, is ETGVTQSPTHLIKTRGQQVTLRCSSQSGHNTVSWYQQALGQGPQFIFQYYREEENGRGNFPPRFSGLQFPNYSSELNVNALELDDSALYLCASSSTSGVTQYFGPGTRLTVL.

This chain uses TRBV6-1 with TRBJ1-2; 8 nucleotides line up with TRBD1. The CDR3 runs 11 residues. The V segment lost 6 bases and the J segment 10 bases; nucleotides outside the gene matches: 4. CDR1 MNHNS and CDR2 SASEGT come from the germline V gene. The CDR3 DNA follows: TGTGCCAGCAGCGGACAGGGCGCCTACACCTTC. It encodes CASSGQGAYTF.

The rearrangement uses TRBV2 and TRBJ1-2, with no clear D. This CDR3 has 12 amino acids. CDR1 and CDR2 (germline): SNHLY, FYNNEI. Trimming shortened V by 8 bases and J by 2 bases, and 9 bases separated the two germline ends. For the CDR3, the DNA is TGTGCCAGCGTCCGGGAGAACTATGGCTACACCTTC. Translated: CASVRENYGYTF. Based on the CDR3 plus reference TRBV2 and TRBJ1-2, the full variable domain is EPEVTQTPSHQVTQMGQEVILRCVPISNHLYFYWYRQILGQKVEFLVSFYNNEISEKSEIFDDQFSVERPDGSNFTLKIRSTKLEDSAMYFCASVRENYGYTFGSGTRLTVV.

This chain connects TRBV7-6 to TRBJ2-2; TRBD1 matches at 10 bases. The germline gives CDR1 SGHVS, CDR2 FNYEAQ. Germline trimming cut 5 bases from V and 2 bases from J; bases unmatched to any gene: 8. The CDR3 loop spans 17 amino acids. The CDR3 protein is CASSGRQGAGNTGELFF. DNA of the CDR3: TGTGCCAGCAGCGGGCGACAGGGGGCGGGAAACACCGGGGAGCTGTTTTTT.

V gene TRBV5-4 combines with J gene TRBJ2-5, with 7 bases fitting TRBD2. CDR3 length: 15 amino acids. V trimming: 5 bases; J trimming: 4 bases; junction bases outside the gene matches: 11. Germline V gene data show CDR1 as SGHNT and CDR2 as YYREEE (reference sequence). CDR3 sequence reads: CASSSLAASGETQYF. The CDR3 DNA is TGTGCCAGCAGTTCCCTAGCGGCTTCAGGAGAGACCCAGTACTTC.